This entry lists 8 T cell receptor beta chains sequenced from one sample in a study of T cells in women clearing cervical HPV infection. Sequenced by immunoSEQ multiplex PCR; TCRdb stores in-frame clones only, minus some. Its table lists tens of thousands of clones. The sequenced material came from blood buffy coat. The receptors derive from a woman between 18 and 70 years old with a cervical HPV16 infection that either progressed to CIN3+ or cleared (not recorded which).

With respect to this clone: Coverage ceases 3 residues before the CDR3 finishes, and the germline J gene fills in the end. V gene TRBV6-2 or TRBV6-3 combines with J gene TRBJ1-5, with D perhaps TRBD1 (5 bases). The germline V gene has CDR1 MNHEY and CDR2 SVGEGT. V was cut by 3 bases and J by 8 bases, with 14 bases left in between. CDR3 length: 14 residues. This chain's CDR3 is CASSYQPSREPQHF. The CDR3 bases that were read are TGTGCCAGCAGTTATCAACCCTCCAGGGAGCCC.

Turning to this clone: The missing CDR3 end, 3 residues past where the read stops, is filled in from the germline J gene. V and J are TRBV19 and TRBJ2-2, with D possibly being TRBD2 (6 bases). CDR3 length: 16 residues. Trimming took 6 bases from V and 0 from J, leaving 14 bases between them. Germline V lookup: CDR1 LNHDA, CDR2 SQIVND (reference sequence). Partial CDR3 DNA: TGTGCCAGTAGCCTCCCGGGACTTCCGAACACCGGGGAG. Protein sequence: CASSLPGLPNTGE. The whole CDR3 sequence is CASSLPGLPNTGELFF. The complete variable domain, with remaining parts taken from reference TRBV19 and TRBJ2-2, reads DGGITQSPKYLFRKEGQNVTLSCEQNLNHDAMYWYRQDPGQGLRLIYYSQIVNDFQKGDIAEGYSVSREKKESFPLTVTSAQKNPTAFYLCASSLPGLPNTGELFFGEGSRLTVL.

Notes on this clone: The sequence runs out 3 residues before the end of the CDR3; the remainder is reconstructed from the germline J gene. The V and J genes are TRBV2 and TRBJ2-2, with D perhaps TRBD2 (5 bases). This CDR3 has 17 residues. V was trimmed by 2 bases and J by 3 bases, leaving 16 bases between them. CDR1 is SNHLY and CDR2 is FYNNEI in the germline V gene. The CDR3 region is CASSENEVGVHTGELFF. CDR3 bases read: TGTGCCAGCAGTGAAAACGAAGTCGGGGTGCACACCGGGGAG.

As for this clone: The read ends 3 residues shy of where the CDR3 ends; the end is completed using the germline J gene. This chain uses TRBV5-6 with TRBJ2-3; D gene uncertain. The CDR3 is 14 amino acids. The V gene lost 2 bases and the J gene lost 0 bases, with 7 bases spanning the gap. CDR1 SGHDT and CDR2 YYEEEE come from the germline V gene. The CDR3 sequence is CASSFGASTDTQYF. Incomplete CDR3 DNA: TGTGCCAGCAGCTTCGGTGCCAGCACAGATACG.

On this clone itself: The read ends 3 residues shy of where the CDR3 ends; the end is completed using the germline J gene. This chain joins TRBV20-1 and TRBJ2-2; TRBD2 might be the D (5 bases). The CDR3 covers 13 residues. The germline V gene has CDR1 DFQATT and CDR2 SNEGSKA (reference sequence). V lost 4 bases, J lost 6 bases, and 12 bases lay in between. The CDR3 protein is CSAKEERSGELFF. The sequenced CDR3 bases are TGCAGTGCTAAGGAAGAGCGGTCCGGGGAG.

Worth noting for this clone: Read data end 3 residues before the CDR3 end; the end is taken from the germline J gene. J is TRBJ2-7 and V is TRBV7-2; D is perhaps TRBD1 (6 bases). V lost 7 bases and J 2 bases, leaving 12 bases between the germline ends. The CDR3 sequence is 13 residues long. CDR1 is SGHTA and CDR2 is FQGNSA in the germline V gene. This CDR3 reads CASISRGTYEQYF. The part of the CDR3 DNA that was read is TGTGCCAGCATTTCTAGGGGGACCTACGAG.

As to this clone: The read comes to an end 3 residues before the CDR3 does, leaving the germline J gene to fill in the end. The rearrangement links TRBV19 to TRBJ2-7; 9 nucleotides match TRBD2. The CDR3 totals 15 residues. V shed 3 bases, J shed 3 bases, and the junction held 6 bases outside the gene matches. In germline, CDR1 is LNHDA, CDR2 SQIVND (reference sequence). CDR3 region: CASSIRLAVGYEQYF. Incomplete CDR3 DNA: TGTGCCAGTAGTATTAGACTAGCGGTGGGCTACGAG.

Regarding this clone: The read terminates 3 residues ahead of where the CDR3 ends, so the germline J gene completes it. The chain uses TRBV19 and TRBJ1-2; D is ambiguous. Germline values: CDR1 LNHDA, CDR2 SQIVND (reference sequence). The CDR3 is 13 residues long. Trimming took off 5 bases at V and 4 bases at J, with 11 bases between the two ends. CDR3 loop: CASSGVYSYGYTF. The CDR3 DNA, read in part, is TGTGCCAGTAGTGGAGTCTACAGCTATGGC. Variable domain in full (rest from reference TRBV19 and TRBJ1-2): DGGITQSPKYLFRKEGQNVTLSCEQNLNHDAMYWYRQDPGQGLRLIYYSQIVNDFQKGDIAEGYSVSREKKESFPLTVTSAQKNPTAFYLCASSGVYSYGYTFGSGTRLTVV.